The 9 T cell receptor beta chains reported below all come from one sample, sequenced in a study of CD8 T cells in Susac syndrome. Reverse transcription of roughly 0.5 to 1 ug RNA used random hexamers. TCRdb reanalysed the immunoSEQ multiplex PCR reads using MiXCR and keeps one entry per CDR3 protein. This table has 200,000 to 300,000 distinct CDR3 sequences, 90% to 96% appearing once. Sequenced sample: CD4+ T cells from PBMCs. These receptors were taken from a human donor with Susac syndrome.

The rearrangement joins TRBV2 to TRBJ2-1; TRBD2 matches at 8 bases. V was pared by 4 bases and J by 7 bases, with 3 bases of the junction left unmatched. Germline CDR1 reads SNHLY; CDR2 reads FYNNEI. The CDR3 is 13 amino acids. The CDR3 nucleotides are TGTGCCAGCAGTGGGGTAGCGGGGAATGAGCAGTTCTTC. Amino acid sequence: CASSGVAGNEQFF. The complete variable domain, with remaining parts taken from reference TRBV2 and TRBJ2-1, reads EPEVTQTPSHQVTQMGQEVILRCVPISNHLYFYWYRQILGQKVEFLVSFYNNEISEKSEIFDDQFSVERPDGSNFTLKIRSTKLEDSAMYFCASSGVAGNEQFFGPGTRLTVL.

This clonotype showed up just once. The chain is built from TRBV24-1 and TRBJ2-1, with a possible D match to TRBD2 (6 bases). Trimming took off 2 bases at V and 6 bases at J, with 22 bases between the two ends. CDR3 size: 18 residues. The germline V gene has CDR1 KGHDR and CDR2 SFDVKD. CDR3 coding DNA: TGTGCCACCAGTGATTCGCCCCCGCCGACTAGAAAACGCAATGAGCAGTTCTTC. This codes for CATSDSPPPTRKRNEQFF.

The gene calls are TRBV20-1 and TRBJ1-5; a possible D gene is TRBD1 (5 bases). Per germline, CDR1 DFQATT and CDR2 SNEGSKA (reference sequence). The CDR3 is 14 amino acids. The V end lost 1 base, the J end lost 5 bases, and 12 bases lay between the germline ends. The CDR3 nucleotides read TGCAGTGCTAGAGGTGGGGCAGGCGATCAGCCCCAGCATTTT. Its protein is CSARGGAGDQPQHF.

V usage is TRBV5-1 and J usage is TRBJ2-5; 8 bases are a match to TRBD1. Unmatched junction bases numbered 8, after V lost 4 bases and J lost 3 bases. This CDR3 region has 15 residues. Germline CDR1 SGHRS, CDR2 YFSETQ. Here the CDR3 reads CASSRLDRVEETQYF. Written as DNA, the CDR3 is TGCGCCAGCAGCCGCCTGGACAGGGTGGAAGAGACCCAGTACTTC.

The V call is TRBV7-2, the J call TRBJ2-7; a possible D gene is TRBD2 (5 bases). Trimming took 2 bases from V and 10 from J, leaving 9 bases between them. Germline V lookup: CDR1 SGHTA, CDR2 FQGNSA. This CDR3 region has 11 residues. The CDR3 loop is CASSLLASQYF. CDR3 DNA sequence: TGTGCCAGCAGCTTACTCGCTAGCCAGTACTTC.

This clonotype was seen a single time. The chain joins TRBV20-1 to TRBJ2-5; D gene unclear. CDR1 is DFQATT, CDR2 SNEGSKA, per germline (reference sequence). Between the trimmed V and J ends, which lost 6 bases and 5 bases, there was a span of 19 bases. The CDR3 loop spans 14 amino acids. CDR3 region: CSARRNAKRETQYF. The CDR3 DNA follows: TGCAGTGCCCGTAGGAATGCGAAGAGGGAGACCCAGTACTTC.

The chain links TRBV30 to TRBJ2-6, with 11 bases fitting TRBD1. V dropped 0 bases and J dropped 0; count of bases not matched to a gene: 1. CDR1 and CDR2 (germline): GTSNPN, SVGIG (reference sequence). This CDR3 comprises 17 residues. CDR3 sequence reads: CAWSVGTGGSGANVLTF. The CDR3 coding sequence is TGTGCCTGGAGTGTCGGGACAGGGGGCTCTGGGGCCAACGTCCTGACTTTC.

The CDR3 here is CSGRNNEQFF. The CDR3 DNA reads TGCAGCGGGAGAAACAATGAGCAGTTCTTC. V gene TRBV29-1 combines with J gene TRBJ2-1; D unresolved. V gave up 7 bases and J gave up 5 bases, with 6 bases separating them. Germline lookup yields CDR1 SQVTM and CDR2 ANQGSEA. This CDR3 is built from 10 residues.

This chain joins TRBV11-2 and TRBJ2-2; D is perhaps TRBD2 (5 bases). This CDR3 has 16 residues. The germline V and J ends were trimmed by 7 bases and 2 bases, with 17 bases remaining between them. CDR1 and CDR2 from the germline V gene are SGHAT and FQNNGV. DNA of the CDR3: TGTGCCAGCAACGTGGACTTGCGGATTAACACCGGGGAGCTGTTTTTT. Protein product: CASNVDLRINTGELFF.